The clone carrying this T cell receptor beta chain was detected many times. Antigen specificity is unknown. This record belongs to a study of T cell repertoires in cytomegalovirus infection. Looking at the study overall: An indication of both CMV infection and matching HLA type came from public TCR beta signatures.

With 5 bases clipped from V and 3 bases from J, the junction kept 10 bases outside the gene matches. Germline V gene data show CDR1 as SGHTA and CDR2 as FQGNSA. The CDR3 extends over 15 amino acids. A single record per CDR3 protein comes from TCRdb applying MiXCR to the reads. The profile shows 500,000 to 600,000 distinct CDR3 sequences, approximately 15% of them singletons. The study, taken as a whole, reports: Clonotypes of TCR beta that were HLA-C-restricted and CMV-specific dominated the ex vivo response.

Input material: CD8+ T cells from PBMCs. The chain carries TRBV7-2 and TRBJ2-7; 7 nucleotides align to TRBD2. This TCR came from a human donor in good health (CMV status not recorded). Some clones in this sample may be carry-over from other donors' samples. The DNA for the CDR3 is TGTGCCAGCAGCCCCGCCCGCGGGGGAGTCTACGAGCAGTACTTC. This translates into CASSPARGGVYEQYF. Based on the CDR3 plus reference TRBV7-2 and TRBJ2-7, the full variable domain is GAGVSQSPSNKVTEKGKDVELRCDPISGHTALYWYRQSLGQGLEFLIYFQGNSAPDKSGLPSDRFSAERTGGSVSTLTIQRTQQEDSAVYLCASSPARGGVYEQYFGPGTRLTVT.